The 17 T cell receptor beta chains reported below all come from one sample, sequenced in a study of neurological immune-mediated disorders (dated by TCRdb to about 2019). The library was prepared using 5' RACE. TCRdb lists the instrument as Illumina HiSeq 2500. TCRdb ran its own pipeline on the public reads, namely fastp trimming at Q25 and MiXCR clone calling, and kept in-frame beta chains. A single entry per CDR3 protein holds the most common genes and DNA from its merged rows. The sample includes fewer than 45,000 distinct CDR3 sequences, with over 8.5% observed a single time. The leading ten clones occupy approximately 3.5% of the sample. The sample's time point, from its label and the paper: technical triplicate 1. The sample was PBMCs. These receptors were collected from a man in his sixties with HTLV-1-associated myelopathy (HAM/TSP).

At least ten counts were recorded for this clonotype. The chain combines TRBV6-5 with TRBJ2-1, with TRBD2 matching over 7 bases. Per germline, CDR1 MNHEY and CDR2 SVGAGI. The CDR3 contains 16 residues. Trimming removed 4 bases from V and 0 bases from J; junction bases left unmatched: 6. The CDR3 sequence: CASSFYGRNSYNEQFF. In DNA form, the CDR3 reads TGTGCCAGCAGTTTTTACGGGAGGAACTCCTACAATGAGCAGTTCTTC.

This clonotype came up many times. The chain joins TRBV5-6 to TRBJ2-1; D is possibly TRBD1 (5 bases). This CDR3 has 14 residues. Germline CDR1 SGHDT, CDR2 YYEEEE. Trimming pared 0 bases from V and 6 bases from J, leaving 10 bases between. CDR3 protein: CASSLATEFNEQFF. DNA of the CDR3: TGTGCCAGCAGCTTGGCGACAGAATTCAATGAGCAGTTCTTC.

This clonotype was observed at least ten times. This sequence joins TRBV7-2 and TRBJ1-1; no reliable D call. The germline V and J ends were trimmed by 3 bases and 1 base, with 12 bases remaining between them. CDR3 length: 15 residues. Germline values: CDR1 SGHTA, CDR2 FQGNSA. The CDR3 coding sequence is TGTGCCAGCAGCTTTGGTAGGGCTACGAACACTGAAGCTTTCTTT. It translates to CASSFGRATNTEAFF.

The rearrangement joins TRBV14 to TRBJ1-1; D is uncertain. Germline lookup yields CDR1 SGHDN and CDR2 FVKESK. The CDR3 covers 14 residues. V dropped 4 bases and J dropped 6 bases, with 15 bases sitting between them. The CDR3 loop reads CASSRARLMAEAFF. The CDR3 nucleotides read TGTGCCAGCAGCCGGGCAAGGCTAATGGCTGAAGCTTTCTTT.

The sample holds many counts of this clonotype. V and J are TRBV5-1 and TRBJ1-1, with TRBD1 matching 7 bases. This CDR3 spans 14 amino acids. V lost 4 bases to trimming and J lost 3 bases; unmatched junction nucleotides: 6. Germline CDR1 is SGHRS and CDR2 is YFSETQ. CDR3 sequence (DNA): TGCGCCAGCAGCATGACAGGGTACGACACTGAAGCTTTCTTT. Translating it yields CASSMTGYDTEAFF.

This clonotype was observed many times. The genes are TRBV28 and TRBJ2-3; 9 nucleotides line up with TRBD2. Per the germline V gene, CDR1 is MDHEN and CDR2 is SYDVKM. Losses at the gene ends were 5 bases for V and 3 bases for J; bases not matched to a gene: 6. The CDR3 extends over 15 amino acids. This CDR3 reads CASSGSAGGTDTQYF. Written as DNA, the CDR3 is TGTGCCAGCAGTGGGTCGGCGGGAGGGACAGATACGCAGTATTTT.

This clonotype is medium-sized (0.01 to 0.1%) by share. The rearrangement links TRBV9 to TRBJ2-3; a possible D gene is TRBD2 (6 bases). The germline gives CDR1 SGDLS, CDR2 YYNGEE. The CDR3 runs 14 residues. V was trimmed by 4 bases and J by 2 bases, leaving 11 bases between them. CDR3 bases: TGTGCCAGCAGCTCTAGCGCAAACACAGATACGCAGTATTTT. Its protein product is CASSSSANTDTQYF.

As to this clonotype: A read error is possible here, since a much larger clone lies one base away. The CDR3 nucleotides read TGCGCCAGCAGCTTTCCAGGGGGGGAAGACGAGCAGTACTTC. It specifies CASSFPGGEDEQYF. The rearrangement links TRBV5-1 to TRBJ2-7, with D perhaps assigned TRBD1 or TRBD2 (7 bases each). Germline CDR1 is SGHRS and CDR2 is YFSETQ. CDR3 length: 14 amino acids. Trimming removed 2 bases from V and 5 bases from J, with 14 bases in between.

Details on this clonotype: At one boundary the junction diverges from the germline segment, which might be a read error. The chain carries TRBV27 and TRBJ2-5; 9 nucleotides align to TRBD1. Germline-derived CDR1 and CDR2 are MNHEY and SMNVEV (reference sequence). The length of the CDR3 is 14 residues. The CDR3 DNA follows: TGTGCCAGCAGTAGGACAGGGGTGTTAGAGACCCAGTTATTC. Its translation: CASSRTGVLETQLF.

This clonotype was observed many times. The V and J genes are TRBV28 and TRBJ2-4; 9 nucleotides align to TRBD2. The CDR3 length is 15 residues. The J segment lost 5 bases and the V segment lost 7 bases, leaving 9 bases of the junction unmatched. Germline V gene data show CDR1 as MDHEN and CDR2 as SYDVKM. CDR3 nucleotides: TGTGCCAGCAACCCTGAGCGGGAGGCCCAAAACATTCAGTACTTC. Residues: CASNPEREAQNIQYF.

With regard to this clonotype: The junction departs from germline at one end; a sequencing error may be responsible. The chain couples TRBV27 to TRBJ1-5; D perhaps matches TRBD1 (6 bases). The CDR3 runs 17 residues. Germline V lookup: CDR1 MNHEY, CDR2 SMNVEV (reference sequence). This CDR3 reads CANSLSIGQGNNQPQHF. The CDR3 DNA reads as TGTGCCAACAGTTTATCGATCGGGCAGGGGAACAATCAGCCCCAGCATTTT.

This clonotype was counted ten times or more. The J gene is TRBJ1-5, the V gene TRBV7-8; 7 nucleotides match TRBD1. Germline values: CDR1 SGHVS, CDR2 FQNEAQ. CDR3 length: 16 amino acids. The ends lost 1 base at V and 5 bases at J; junction bases unmatched: 8. CDR3 residues: CASSLGGRGIDQPQHF. The CDR3, as DNA: TGTGCCAGCAGCTTAGGTGGCAGGGGGATCGATCAGCCCCAGCATTTT.

V is TRBV5-1 and J is TRBJ2-3; 9 nucleotides agree with TRBD2. Losses at the gene ends were 6 bases for V and 11 bases for J; bases not matched to a gene: 13. Germline V CDR1 and CDR2: SGHRS, YFSETQ. The CDR3 is 14 amino acids. This CDR3 reads CASTAALTSGGQYF. CDR3 DNA: TGCGCCAGCACCGCCGCTCTGACTAGCGGTGGGCAGTATTTT.

Many counts were recorded for this clonotype. The V gene is TRBV20-1, the J gene TRBJ2-1; D gene ambiguous. The germline gives CDR1 DFQATT, CDR2 SNEGSKA (reference sequence). The CDR3 is made up of 13 amino acids. Trimming took 1 base from V and 9 from J, leaving 13 bases between them. The chain's CDR3 is CSARAERSFEQFF. In DNA form, the CDR3 reads TGCAGTGCTAGAGCCGAGCGCAGCTTTGAGCAGTTCTTC.

Ten or more counts support this clonotype. The chain employs TRBV7-2 and TRBJ2-3; D not certain. The germline V gene has CDR1 SGHTA and CDR2 FQGNSA. The length of the CDR3 is 13 residues. Trimming removed 6 bases from V and 5 bases from J, with 12 bases in between. In DNA, the CDR3 is TGTGCCAGCAGTTTCTCTCTCGGAGATACGCAGTATTTT. It specifies CASSFSLGDTQYF.

This clonotype showed up many times. This chain connects TRBV27 to TRBJ1-1; a possible D gene is TRBD1 (5 bases). V was trimmed by 3 bases and J by 0 bases, leaving 11 bases between them. This CDR3 region has 15 residues. Per germline, CDR1 MNHEY and CDR2 SMNVEV (reference sequence). The DNA for the CDR3 is TGTGCCAGCAGTTTGGTGGGACCTATGAACACTGAAGCTTTCTTT. Translating it yields CASSLVGPMNTEAFF.

This clonotype was seen repeatedly, ten times or more. The chain joins TRBV28 to TRBJ2-3; 8 bases are shared with TRBD1. J was trimmed by 4 bases and V by 5 bases; bases with no gene match: 11. The CDR3 runs 16 residues. Germline V gives CDR1 MDHEN, CDR2 SYDVKM. The CDR3 DNA follows: TGTGCCAGCAGTGCAAGACAGGGGTTTGTAGCAGATACGCAGTATTTT. Protein product: CASSARQGFVADTQYF. The full variable domain, with the rest looked up from reference TRBV28 and TRBJ2-3, is DVKVTQSSRYLVKRTGEKVFLECVQDMDHENMFWYRQDPGLGLRLIYFSYDVKMKEKGDIPEGYSVSREKKERFSLILESASTNQTSMYLCASSARQGFVADTQYFGPGTRLTVL.